The clone carrying this TCR beta chain was counted many times. The J segment lost 2 bases and the V segment lost 2 bases, leaving 6 bases of the junction unmatched. The CDR3 extends over 16 amino acids. Germline values: CDR1 MNHEY, CDR2 SVGAGI. This specimen comes from a study of T cells after yellow fever vaccination. TCRdb re-analysed the 5' RACE reads in MiXCR, keeping a single row per CDR3 protein. Among about 320,000 distinct CDR3 sequences, around 4.3% were seen once, and the ten largest hold approximately 19%. The gene calls are TRBV6-5 and TRBJ1-2; 9 nucleotides match TRBD1. The source of this sequence is a man aged 18 to 30 who received the YFV17D yellow fever vaccine. The sample here was PBMCs, taken 15 days after the yellow fever booster vaccination. In DNA form, the CDR3 reads TGTGCCAGCAGTTACGTCCACAGGGGGCTCAACTATGGCTACACCTTC. It encodes CASSYVHRGLNYGYTF.